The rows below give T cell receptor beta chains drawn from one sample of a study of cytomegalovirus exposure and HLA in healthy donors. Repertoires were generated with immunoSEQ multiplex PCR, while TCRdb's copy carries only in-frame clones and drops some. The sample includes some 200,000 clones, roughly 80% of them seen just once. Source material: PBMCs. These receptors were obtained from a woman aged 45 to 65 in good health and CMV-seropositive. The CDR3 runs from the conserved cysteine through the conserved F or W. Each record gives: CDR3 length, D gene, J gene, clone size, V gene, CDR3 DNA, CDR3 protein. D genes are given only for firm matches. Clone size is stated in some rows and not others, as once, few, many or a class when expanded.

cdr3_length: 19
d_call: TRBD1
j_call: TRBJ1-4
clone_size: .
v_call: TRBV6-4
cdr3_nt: TGTGCCAGCAATCAAAGTCCGGGACAGGCTTCAAATTACAATGAAAAACTGTTTTTT
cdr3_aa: CASNQSPGQASNYNEKLFF

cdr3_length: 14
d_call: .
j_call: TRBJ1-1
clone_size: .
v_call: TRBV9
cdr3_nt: TGTGCCAGCAGCCCTGAAGGAGTGAACACTGAAGCTTTCTTT
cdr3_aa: CASSPEGVNTEAFF

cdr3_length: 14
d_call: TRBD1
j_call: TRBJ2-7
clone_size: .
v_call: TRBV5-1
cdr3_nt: TGCGCCAGCAGCTTGGTAACAGGGGAGTACGAGCAGTACTTC
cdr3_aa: CASSLVTGEYEQYF

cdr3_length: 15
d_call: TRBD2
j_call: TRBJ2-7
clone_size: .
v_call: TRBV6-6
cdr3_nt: TGTGCCAGCAGTTACGGTAGCGGGGGAGTTGGCGAGCAGTACTTC
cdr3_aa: CASSYGSGGVGEQYF

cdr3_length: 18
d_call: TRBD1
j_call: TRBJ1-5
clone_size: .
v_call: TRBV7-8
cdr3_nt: TGTGCCAGCAGCTTAATGGGGACAGGGGGAGGTCTGGGTCAGCCCCAGCATTTT
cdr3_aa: CASSLMGTGGGLGQPQHF

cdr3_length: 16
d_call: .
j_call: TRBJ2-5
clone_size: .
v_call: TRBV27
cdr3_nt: TGTGCCAGCAATCTCAGAGGGGGGGACCCGCGGGAGACCCAGTACTTC
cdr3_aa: CASNLRGGDPRETQYF

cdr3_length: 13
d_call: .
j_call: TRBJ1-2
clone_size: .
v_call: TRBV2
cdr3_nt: TGTGCCCCCCGGGAGGGGTACGACTATGGCTACACCTTC
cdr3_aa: CAPREGYDYGYTF

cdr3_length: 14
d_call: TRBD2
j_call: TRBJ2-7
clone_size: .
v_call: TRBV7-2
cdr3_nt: TGTGCCAGCAGCACCCGAGGGACTAGAGTCGAGCAGTACTTC
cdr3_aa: CASSTRGTRVEQYF

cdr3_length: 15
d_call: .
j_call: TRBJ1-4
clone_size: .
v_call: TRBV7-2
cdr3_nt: TGTGCCAGCAGCTCATCCGGGATGAGGGGGGAAAAACTGTTTTTT
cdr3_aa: CASSSSGMRGEKLFF

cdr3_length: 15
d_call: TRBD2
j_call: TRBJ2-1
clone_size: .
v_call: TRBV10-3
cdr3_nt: TGTGCCATCATAAACCCTAGCGGGGGGTACAATGAGCAGTTCTTC
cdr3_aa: CAIINPSGGYNEQFF

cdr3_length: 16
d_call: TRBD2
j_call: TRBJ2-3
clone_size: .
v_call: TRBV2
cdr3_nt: TGTGCCAGCAGGGTAGCACTAGCGGCTAGCACAGATACGCAGTATTTT
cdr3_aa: CASRVALAASTDTQYF

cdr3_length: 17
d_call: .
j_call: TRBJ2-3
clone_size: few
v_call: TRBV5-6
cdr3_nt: TGTGCCAGCAGCCCCTACGACGGCACTAGCTCCACAGATACGCAGTATTTT
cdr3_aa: CASSPYDGTSSTDTQYF

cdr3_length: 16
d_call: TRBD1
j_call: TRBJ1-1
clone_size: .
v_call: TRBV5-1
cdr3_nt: TGCGCCAGCAGCGGCAGACAGGGGGCTGTACGAACTGAAGCTTTCTTT
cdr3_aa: CASSGRQGAVRTEAFF

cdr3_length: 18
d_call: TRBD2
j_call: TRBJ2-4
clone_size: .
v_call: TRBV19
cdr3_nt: TGTGCCAGTAGTAATCTAGCGGGGGGTGAATTGACCAAAAACATTCAGTACTTC
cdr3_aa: CASSNLAGGELTKNIQYF

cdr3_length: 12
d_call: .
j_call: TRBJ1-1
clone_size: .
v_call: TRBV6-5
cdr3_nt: TGTGCCAGCAGAGGACAGAACACTGAAGCTTTCTTT
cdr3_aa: CASRGQNTEAFF

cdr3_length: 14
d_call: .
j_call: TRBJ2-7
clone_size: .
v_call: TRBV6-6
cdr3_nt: TGTGCCAGCACCTTACAGGGGAGGAGGTACGAGCAGTACTTC
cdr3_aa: CASTLQGRRYEQYF

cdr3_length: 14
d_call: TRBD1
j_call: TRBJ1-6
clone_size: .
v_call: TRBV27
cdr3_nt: TGTGCCAGCTCGTGGGACAGCCTTAATTCACCCCTCCACTTT
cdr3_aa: CASSWDSLNSPLHF

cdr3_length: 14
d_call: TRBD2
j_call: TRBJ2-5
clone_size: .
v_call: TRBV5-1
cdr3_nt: TGCGCCAGCAGCTTGGAAGCGGGGGCGGAGACCCAGTACTTC
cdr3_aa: CASSLEAGAETQYF

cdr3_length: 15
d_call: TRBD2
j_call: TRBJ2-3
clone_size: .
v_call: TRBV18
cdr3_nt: TGTGCCAGCTCACCCCTGGTAGCGGGGTTTGATACGCAGTATTTT
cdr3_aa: CASSPLVAGFDTQYF

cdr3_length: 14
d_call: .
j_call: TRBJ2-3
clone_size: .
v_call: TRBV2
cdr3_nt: TGTGCCAGCAGTCTGGGCAGAGGCACAGATACGCAGTATTTT
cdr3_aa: CASSLGRGTDTQYF

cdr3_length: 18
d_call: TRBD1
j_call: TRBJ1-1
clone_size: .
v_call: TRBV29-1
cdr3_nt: TGCAGCGTTGAGTGGTATTACCCGGACAGGGAACCGAACACTGAAGCTTTCTTT
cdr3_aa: CSVEWYYPDREPNTEAFF

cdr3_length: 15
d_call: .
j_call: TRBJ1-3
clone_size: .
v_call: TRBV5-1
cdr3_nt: TGCGCCAGCAGCTTGGTACCAGGCTCTGGAAACACCATATATTTT
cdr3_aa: CASSLVPGSGNTIYF

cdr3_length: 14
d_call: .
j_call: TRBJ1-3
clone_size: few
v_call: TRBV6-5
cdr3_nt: TGTGCCAGCAGGCCCACGGGGTCCGGAAACACCATATATTTT
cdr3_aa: CASRPTGSGNTIYF

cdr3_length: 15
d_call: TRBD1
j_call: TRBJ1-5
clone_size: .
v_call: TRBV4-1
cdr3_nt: TGCGCCAGCAGCCAAGATTCAACAGGGGTTCGGCCCCAGCATTTT
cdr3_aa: CASSQDSTGVRPQHF

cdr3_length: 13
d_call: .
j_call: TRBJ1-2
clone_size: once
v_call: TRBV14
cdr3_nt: TGTGCCAGCAGCCAACCTCGGGTCTATGGCTACACCTTC
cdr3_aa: CASSQPRVYGYTF

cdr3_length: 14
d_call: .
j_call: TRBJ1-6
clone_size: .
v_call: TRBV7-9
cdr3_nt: TGTGCCAGCAGCTTAGATGGACAGAGGTCACCCCTCCACTTT
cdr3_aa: CASSLDGQRSPLHF

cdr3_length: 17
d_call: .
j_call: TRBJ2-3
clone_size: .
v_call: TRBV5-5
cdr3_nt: TGTGCCAGCAGCTTGGTACGCGGGACAGCCAGCACAGATACGCAGTATTTT
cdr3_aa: CASSLVRGTASTDTQYF

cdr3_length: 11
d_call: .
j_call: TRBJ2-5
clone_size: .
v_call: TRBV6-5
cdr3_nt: TGTGCCAGCAGTTCAACAGGGAACCAGTACTTC
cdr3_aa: CASSSTGNQYF

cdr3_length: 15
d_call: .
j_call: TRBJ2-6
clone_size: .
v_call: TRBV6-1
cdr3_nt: TGTGCCAGCAGTTCAGGGGTCCCCGGGGCCAACGTCCTGACTTTC
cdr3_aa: CASSSGVPGANVLTF